One and the same sample provided the 3 T cell receptor beta chains below, sequenced in a study of human versus mouse CDR3 diversity and MHC coevolution. Assay used: immunoSEQ multiplex PCR; TCRdb lists only in-frame clones, some missing. This sample has over 60,000 clones; around 92% occur once, and the top ten carry about 0.14%. Sequences were obtained from naive CD4+ T cells from blood. The subset here: CD45RO-negative CD62L-positive naive CD4 T cells. The origin of the receptors is a person aged 30 to 70 in good health.

This chain connects TRBV28 to TRBJ1-1; tentative D call: TRBD1 (5 bases). V gave up 1 base and J gave up 5 bases, with 14 bases separating them. Per the germline V gene, CDR1 is MDHEN and CDR2 is SYDVKM. The CDR3 contains 15 residues. The CDR3 reads CASSLLGGLGTEAFF. The CDR3 DNA reads as TGTGCCAGCAGTTTATTGGGGGGGTTGGGGACTGAAGCTTTCTTT.

The chain carries TRBV5-1 and TRBJ2-1; D gene unclear. The CDR3 length is 13 residues. Germline-derived CDR1 and CDR2 are SGHRS and YFSETQ. V shed 0 bases and J shed 5 bases, with 6 bases lying between them. The CDR3 loop is CASSLGLNNEQFF. CDR3 DNA sequence: TGCGCCAGCAGCTTGGGACTGAACAATGAGCAGTTCTTC.

V gene TRBV7-8 combines with J gene TRBJ1-5; D not resolved. The germline V gene has CDR1 SGHVS and CDR2 FQNEAQ. The V end was cut by 1 base, the J end by 0 bases, with 10 bases between. There are 16 residues in the CDR3. This CDR3 reads CASSLEALISNQPQHF. CDR3 nucleotide sequence: TGTGCCAGCAGCTTAGAAGCACTGATTAGCAATCAGCCCCAGCATTTT. The full variable domain, with the rest looked up from reference TRBV7-8 and TRBJ1-5, is GAGVSQSPRYKVAKRGQDVALRCDPISGHVSLFWYQQALGQGPEFLTYFQNEAQLDKSGLPSDRFFAERPEGSVSTLKIQRTQQEDSAVYLCASSLEALISNQPQHFGDGTRLSIL.